The 32 T cell receptor beta chains presented below share a single source sample, sequenced in a study of blood T cell repertoires in COVID-19. Using immunoSEQ multiplex PCR, the repertoire was profiled, and TCRdb retains in-frame clones only, with some absent. The sample contains 140,000 or so clones, more than 80% of which appear only once. The sequenced sample was peripheral blood. All receptors derive from a human donor in a cohort sampled during active COVID-19.

This chain joins TRBV5-1 and TRBJ2-5; D is possibly TRBD1 (5 bases). The CDR3 runs to 16 residues. Germline V CDR1 and CDR2: SGHRS, YFSETQ. Between the trimmed V and J ends, which lost 0 bases and 1 base, there was a span of 13 bases. The CDR3 loop is CASSLGITGTQETQYF. The CDR3 DNA sequence: TGCGCCAGCAGCTTGGGAATTACAGGAACCCAAGAGACCCAGTACTTC.

The chain has TRBV19 and TRBJ2-2, with TRBD2 identical over 9 bases. Germline V gives CDR1 LNHDA, CDR2 SQIVND (reference sequence). The ends lost 4 bases at V and 3 bases at J; junction bases unmatched: 6. The CDR3 is made up of 16 amino acids. CDR3 protein: CASSRNAGGDTGELFF. The CDR3 nucleotides read TGTGCCAGTAGTAGGAACGCGGGAGGGGACACCGGGGAGCTGTTTTTT.

This clone appeared a single time. V usage is TRBV5-6 and J usage is TRBJ1-5; D may be TRBD1 (6 bases). The V gene lost 3 bases and the J gene lost 6 bases, with 16 bases spanning the gap. Germline lookup yields CDR1 SGHDT and CDR2 YYEEEE. The CDR3 is 15 residues long. CDR3 nucleotide sequence: TGTGCCAGCAGCTCAACAGGGAGGGTTGCTCAGCCCCAGCATTTT. This codes for CASSSTGRVAQPQHF.

The chain's CDR3 is CASSQTKPGNTSNQPQHF. DNA of the CDR3: TGTGCCAGCAGCCAGACTAAGCCGGGAAACACAAGCAATCAGCCCCAGCATTTT. V gene TRBV14 combines with J gene TRBJ1-5; D is unresolved. In germline, CDR1 is SGHDN, CDR2 FVKESK. Trimming pared 3 bases from V and 1 base from J, leaving 19 bases between. The CDR3 sequence is 18 residues long.

This clone was seen a single time. The J gene is TRBJ2-5, the V gene TRBV19; D is possibly TRBD2 (5 bases). Germline lookup yields CDR1 LNHDA and CDR2 SQIVND (reference sequence). V lost 2 bases to trimming and J lost 6 bases, with 10 bases between them. This CDR3 comprises 13 residues. For the CDR3, the DNA is TGTGCCAGTAGTATAAGCCGCGGGCAGACCCAGTACTTC. Protein sequence: CASSISRGQTQYF.

The V call is TRBV18, the J call TRBJ1-2; D remains ambiguous. CDR1 KGHSH and CDR2 LQKENI come from the germline V gene. This CDR3 has 17 amino acids. Trimming took off 6 bases at V and 3 bases at J, with 23 bases between the two ends. CDR3 nucleotide sequence: TGTGCCAGCTCTCAAGGTGCAGGCCCTACCTTAGACTATGGCTACACCTTC. This gives the protein CASSQGAGPTLDYGYTF.

The chain uses TRBV29-1 and TRBJ2-3; TRBD2 aligns across 7 bases. The germline V gene encodes CDR1 SQVTM and CDR2 ANQGSEA. V trimming: 2 bases; J trimming: 3 bases; junction bases outside the gene matches: 5. The CDR3 spans 14 residues. DNA for the CDR3: TGCAGCGTTGAATTGGGAGGGAAAACAGATACGCAGTATTTT. This gives the protein CSVELGGKTDTQYF.

This clone appeared a few times. The chain joins TRBV13 to TRBJ1-6; 8 bases align to TRBD1. The length of the CDR3 is 17 residues. Trimming removed 4 bases from V and 8 bases from J; junction bases left unmatched: 13. The germline V gene encodes CDR1 PRHDT and CDR2 FYEKMQ (reference sequence). The CDR3 sequence is CASSSPIQGVRDSPLHF. The CDR3 DNA is TGTGCCAGCAGCTCCCCCATACAGGGGGTTCGGGATTCACCCCTCCACTTT.

This chain joins TRBV2 and TRBJ2-7, with 8 bases matching TRBD2. The trim removed 4 bases at V and 2 bases at J, leaving 1 base unmatched. Germline CDR1 and CDR2: SNHLY and FYNNEI. This CDR3 region has 13 residues. The CDR3 protein is CASSGGGPYEQYF. The DNA of the CDR3 is TGTGCCAGCAGTGGCGGGGGGCCCTACGAGCAGTACTTC.

This chain uses TRBV27 with TRBJ1-1; 7 bases agree with TRBD1. This CDR3 spans 15 amino acids. Germline V CDR1 and CDR2: MNHEY, SMNVEV (reference sequence). J lost 5 bases, V lost 5 bases, and 11 bases had no gene match. The CDR3 reads CASSTRDSWRTEAFF. DNA for the CDR3: TGTGCCAGCAGTACGCGGGACAGCTGGCGTACTGAAGCTTTCTTT.

This sequence joins TRBV2 and TRBJ2-3; 7 nucleotides match TRBD1. Germline CDR1 SNHLY, CDR2 FYNNEI. J gave up 3 bases and V 7 bases, and 4 bases lay outside the gene matches. The CDR3 is 13 residues long. As DNA, the CDR3 is TGTGCCAGCAAAATGACAGGGACAGATACGCAGTATTTT. Translation gives CASKMTGTDTQYF.

V gene TRBV21-1 combines with J gene TRBJ1-5; the D call in the table, TRBD1, was not verified against the DNA. TRBV21-1 is termed a pseudogene. The CDR3 consists of 15 residues. The CDR3 DNA reads TGTGCCAGCCGCGACAAGGCAAGTAGCAATCAGCCCCAGCATTTT. Protein product: CASRDKASSNQPQHF.

J is TRBJ1-4 and V is TRBV3-1 (or the pseudogene TRBV3-2); D might be TRBD1 (5 bases). The CDR3 runs to 15 residues. Trimming left V 4 bases short and J 5 bases short, with 14 bases between. Germline CDR1 is LGHDT and CDR2 is YNNKEL (reference sequence). CDR3 residues: CASSPAGPRNEKLFF. As DNA, the CDR3 is TGTGCCAGCAGCCCCGCGGGACCGAGAAATGAAAAACTGTTTTTT.

This chain joins TRBV7-2 and TRBJ1-1; D unresolved. Germline CDR1 SGHTA, CDR2 FQGNSA. V was pared by 1 base and J by 0 bases, with 6 bases between. CDR3 length: 14 residues. Here the CDR3 DNA reads TGTGCCAGCAGCTTAGGAGTCATGAACACTGAAGCTTTCTTT. It codes for CASSLGVMNTEAFF.

The chain is built from TRBV5-1 and TRBJ2-3, with 7 bases fitting TRBD1. Germline lookup yields CDR1 SGHRS and CDR2 YFSETQ. CDR3 length equals 15 residues. Trimming removed 3 bases from V and 0 bases from J; junction bases left unmatched: 4. The chain's CDR3 is CASSSTGFSTDTQYF. In DNA, the CDR3 is TGCGCCAGCAGCTCGACAGGGTTTAGCACAGATACGCAGTATTTT.

The chain joins TRBV4-2 to TRBJ2-7; D gene ambiguous. V was shortened by 0 bases and J by 5 bases, with 11 bases between the two germline ends. There are 14 residues in the CDR3. Germline CDR1 LGHNA, CDR2 YNFKEQ. The CDR3 nucleotides are TGTGCCAGCAGCCAAGATGGCGGAATCGACGAGCAGTACTTC. Protein: CASSQDGGIDEQYF.

The V gene is TRBV4-1, the J gene TRBJ2-1, with 8 bases aligning to TRBD2. This CDR3 is built from 16 residues. The junction had 7 bases not matched to a gene; V was cut back by 1 base and J by 5 bases. The germline V gene has CDR1 MGHRA and CDR2 YSYEKL. In nucleotides, the CDR3 is TGCGCCAGCAGCCAAGCGGACGGGGGGGTCCACAATGAGCAGTTCTTC. Translating gives CASSQADGGVHNEQFF.

The chain is built from TRBV14 and TRBJ1-2; D not certain. The germline CDR1 and CDR2 sequences are SGHDN and FVKESK. CDR3 size: 14 residues. Trimming pared 6 bases from V and 0 bases from J, leaving 11 bases between. The CDR3 protein is CASSGGPANYGYTF. In DNA form, the CDR3 reads TGTGCCAGCAGTGGAGGGCCCGCTAACTATGGCTACACCTTC. Filled out from reference TRBV14 and TRBJ1-2, the complete variable domain reads EAGVTQFPSHSVIEKGQTVTLRCDPISGHDNLYWYRRVMGKEIKFLLHFVKESKQDESGMPNNRFLAERTGGTYSTLKVQPAELEDSGVYFCASSGGPANYGYTFGSGTRLTVV.

The DNA of the CDR3 is TGTGCCACTTCGGGGTGGGGCTACACCTTC. It is translated as CATSGWGYTF. The chain carries TRBV21-1 and TRBJ1-2. TRBV21-1 is given as a pseudogene. This CDR3 has 10 residues.

In DNA, the CDR3 is TGCAGCGTTGAAGATCGGGGGCACAGGGGGACCTACGAGCAGTACTTC. Encoded protein: CSVEDRGHRGTYEQYF. The chain combines TRBV29-1 with TRBJ2-7, with 8 bases matching TRBD1. Losses at the gene ends were 0 bases for V and 2 bases for J; bases not matched to a gene: 9. The CDR3 runs to 16 residues. Germline V gene lookup returns CDR1 SQVTM and CDR2 ANQGSEA.

The gene calls are TRBV19 and TRBJ2-1; 12 nucleotides match TRBD2. Looked up from germline, CDR1 is LNHDA and CDR2 is SQIVND (reference sequence). The V gene end was trimmed by 1 base and the J gene end by 10 bases; junction bases not matched to a gene: 14. CDR3 length equals 18 residues. CDR3 protein: CASSIARGLAGPSGEQFF. As DNA, the CDR3 is TGTGCCAGTAGTATAGCCCGCGGACTAGCGGGGCCCTCGGGGGAGCAGTTCTTC.

The rearrangement joins TRBV18 to TRBJ2-5; D is unresolved. The V and J ends lost 2 bases and 1 base respectively, with 5 bases between them. The CDR3 runs to 13 residues. In germline, CDR1 is KGHSH, CDR2 LQKENI. CDR3 protein: CASSPSIQETQYF. Written as DNA, the CDR3 is TGTGCCAGCTCACCAAGCATCCAAGAGACCCAGTACTTC.

CDR3 loop: CAISEGLASSYNEQFF. Here the CDR3 DNA reads TGTGCCATCAGTGAGGGACTAGCGAGCTCCTACAATGAGCAGTTCTTC. The gene calls are TRBV10-3 and TRBJ2-1; 9 bases align to TRBD2. Germline V CDR1 and CDR2: ENHRY, SYGVKD. V shed 2 bases, J shed 0 bases, and the junction held 2 bases outside the gene matches. The CDR3 is 16 residues long.

The rearrangement links TRBV5-1 to TRBJ2-7; maybe TRBD2 (7 bases). CDR1 SGHRS and CDR2 YFSETQ come from the germline V gene. This CDR3 contains 16 residues. V lost 4 bases and J lost 3, with 20 bases in between. CDR3 residues: CASSRKGEGAGYEQYF. Here the CDR3 DNA reads TGCGCCAGCAGCCGCAAGGGGGAGGGCGCCGGCTACGAGCAGTACTTC.

The chain has TRBV28 and TRBJ2-7; weak D call: TRBD2 (5 bases). This CDR3 is built from 15 residues. Trimming removed 6 bases from V and 4 bases from J, with 19 bases in between. CDR1 and CDR2 from the germline V gene are MDHEN and SYDVKM. Here the CDR3 DNA reads TGTGCCAGCAGCCCCGTCCAGCCGGCGGGTTACGAGCAGTACGTC. Its translation: CASSPVQPAGYEQYV.

As DNA, the CDR3 is TGTGCCAGTAGTTTACGGACTAGCGGGGGGGCAACCGATACGCAGTATTTT. This gives the protein CASSLRTSGGATDTQYF. The chain recombines TRBV19 with TRBJ2-3, with 15 bases matching TRBD2. The CDR3 runs to 17 residues. V was clipped by 5 bases and J by 6 bases; unmatched bases: 9. Germline V gene sequence: CDR1 LNHDA, CDR2 SQIVND (reference sequence).

The chain recombines TRBV19 with TRBJ1-5; D unresolved. The germline V gene has CDR1 LNHDA and CDR2 SQIVND (reference sequence). CDR3 size: 13 residues. The V gene lost 4 bases and the J gene lost 4 bases, with 8 bases spanning the gap. The CDR3 reads CASSSQLNQPQHF. CDR3 nucleotides: TGTGCCAGTAGTAGTCAGTTAAATCAGCCCCAGCATTTT. The entire variable domain, with the rest obtained from reference TRBV19 and TRBJ1-5, is as follows: DGGITQSPKYLFRKEGQNVTLSCEQNLNHDAMYWYRQDPGQGLRLIYYSQIVNDFQKGDIAEGYSVSREKKESFPLTVTSAQKNPTAFYLCASSSQLNQPQHFGDGTRLSIL.

The rearrangement joins TRBV24-1 to TRBJ2-2; D possibly corresponds to TRBD2 (5 bases). The CDR3 totals 12 residues. V was shortened by 8 bases and J by 5 bases, with 8 bases between the two germline ends. The germline V gene has CDR1 KGHDR and CDR2 SFDVKD. The chain's CDR3 is CATNRGTGELFF. The CDR3 DNA follows: TGTGCCACCAATCGGGGAACCGGGGAGCTGTTTTTT.

This rearrangement joins TRBV5-1 to TRBJ1-1, with 7 nucleotides matching TRBD1. Germline V gene lookup returns CDR1 SGHRS and CDR2 YFSETQ. The CDR3 spans 17 residues. The V segment lost 0 bases and the J segment 4 bases; nucleotides outside the gene matches: 12. DNA of the CDR3: TGCGCCAGCAGCTTGGGGACAGGACACGCGGGAGGCACTGAAGCTTTCTTT. Amino acid sequence: CASSLGTGHAGGTEAFF.

J is TRBJ1-3 and V is TRBV3-1 (or the pseudogene TRBV3-2); maybe TRBD1 (6 bases). The length of the CDR3 is 15 residues. V was cut by 0 bases and J by 5 bases, with 11 bases left in between. Germline values: CDR1 LGHDT, CDR2 YNNKEL (reference sequence). CDR3 DNA: TGTGCCAGCAGCCAAGACTCCGGGACAAGAAACACCATATATTTT. As protein: CASSQDSGTRNTIYF.

This clone has only a few counts. The rearrangement uses TRBV5-1 and TRBJ1-5, with D possibly TRBD1 on 5 matching bases. This CDR3 spans 14 amino acids. V gave up 2 bases and J gave up 8 bases, with 14 bases separating them. Per the germline V gene, CDR1 is SGHRS and CDR2 is YFSETQ. The CDR3 DNA sequence: TGCGCCAGCAGCTTAGCAGGGAATGGAGAGCCCCAGCATTTT. It specifies CASSLAGNGEPQHF.

This clone was recorded only once. The identical CDR3 is also encoded by other nucleotide sequences in the sample. The chain couples TRBV19 to TRBJ1-5, with TRBD1 identical over 7 bases. Germline V gives CDR1 LNHDA, CDR2 SQIVND (reference sequence). V shed 1 base, J shed 2 bases, and the junction held 2 bases outside the gene matches. CDR3 length: 15 residues. The CDR3 DNA sequence: TGTGCCAGTAGTATAGGACAGGGCGGCAATCAGCCCCAGCATTTT. Its protein product is CASSIGQGGNQPQHF.